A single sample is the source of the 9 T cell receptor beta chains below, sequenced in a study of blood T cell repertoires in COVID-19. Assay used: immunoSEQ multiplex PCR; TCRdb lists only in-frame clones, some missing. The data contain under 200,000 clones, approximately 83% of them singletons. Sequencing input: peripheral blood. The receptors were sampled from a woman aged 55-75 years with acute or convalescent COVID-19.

The CDR3 DNA reads as TGTGCCACCAGCAGTCGACAGGGGCCCTCTGGGGCCAACGTCCTGACTTTC. It specifies CATSSRQGPSGANVLTF. V is TRBV15 and J is TRBJ2-6; 8 positions match TRBD1. V was clipped by 3 bases and J by 0 bases; unmatched bases: 4. Per germline, CDR1 LNHNV and CDR2 YYDKDF (reference sequence). The CDR3 is 17 amino acids.

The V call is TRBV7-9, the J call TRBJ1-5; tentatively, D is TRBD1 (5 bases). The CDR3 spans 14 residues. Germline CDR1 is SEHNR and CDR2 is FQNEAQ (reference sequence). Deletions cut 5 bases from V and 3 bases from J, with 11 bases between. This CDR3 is CASSIDSFNQPQHF. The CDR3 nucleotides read TGTGCCAGCAGCATTGACAGCTTCAATCAGCCCCAGCATTTT.

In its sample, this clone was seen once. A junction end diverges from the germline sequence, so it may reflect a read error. This chain's CDR3 is CASSYPKRGAVF. For the CDR3, the DNA is TGTGCCAGCAGTTACCCCAAGCGGGGAGCTGTTTTT. This chain connects TRBV6-5 to TRBJ2-2; 7 bases map to TRBD2. Per the germline V gene, CDR1 is MNHEY and CDR2 is SVGAGI. This CDR3 is 12 amino acids long.

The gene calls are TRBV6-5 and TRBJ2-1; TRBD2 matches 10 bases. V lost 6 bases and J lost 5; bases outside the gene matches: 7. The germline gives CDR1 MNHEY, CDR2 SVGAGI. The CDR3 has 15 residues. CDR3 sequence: CASSSSGGGNNEQFF. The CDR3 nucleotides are TGTGCCAGCAGCTCTAGCGGGGGCGGAAACAATGAGCAGTTCTTC.

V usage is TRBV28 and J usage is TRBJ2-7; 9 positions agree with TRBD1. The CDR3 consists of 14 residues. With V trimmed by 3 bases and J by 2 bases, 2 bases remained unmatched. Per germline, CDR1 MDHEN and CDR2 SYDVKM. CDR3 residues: CASSLTGGTYEQYF. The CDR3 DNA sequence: TGTGCCAGCAGTTTGACAGGGGGTACCTACGAGCAGTACTTC.

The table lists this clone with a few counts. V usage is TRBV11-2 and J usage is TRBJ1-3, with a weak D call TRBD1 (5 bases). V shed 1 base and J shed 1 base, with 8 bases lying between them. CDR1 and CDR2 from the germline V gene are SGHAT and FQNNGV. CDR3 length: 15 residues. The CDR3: CASSLAGLSGNTIYF. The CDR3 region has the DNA TGTGCCAGCAGCTTAGCAGGGTTATCTGGAAACACCATATATTTT.

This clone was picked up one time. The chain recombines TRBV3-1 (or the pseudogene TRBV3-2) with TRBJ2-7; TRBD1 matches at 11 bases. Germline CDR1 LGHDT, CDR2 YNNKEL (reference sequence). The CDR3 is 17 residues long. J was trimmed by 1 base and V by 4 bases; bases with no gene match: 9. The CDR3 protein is CASSLYSGTGGSYEQYF. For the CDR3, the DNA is TGTGCCAGCAGCCTTTATTCCGGGACAGGGGGTTCCTACGAGCAGTACTTC.

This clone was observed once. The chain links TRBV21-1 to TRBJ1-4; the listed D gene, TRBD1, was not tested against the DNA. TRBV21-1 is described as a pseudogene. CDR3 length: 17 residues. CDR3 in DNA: TGTGCCAGCAGCCGACGACAGGGCGGGAACACTAATGAAAAACTGTTTTTT. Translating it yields CASSRRQGGNTNEKLFF.

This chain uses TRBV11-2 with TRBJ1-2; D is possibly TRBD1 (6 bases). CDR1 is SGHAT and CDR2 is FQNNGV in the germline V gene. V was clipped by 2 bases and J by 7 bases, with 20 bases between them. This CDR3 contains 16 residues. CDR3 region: CASSLISGGGVGGYTF. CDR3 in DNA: TGTGCCAGCAGCTTAATTTCCGGCGGGGGCGTTGGTGGCTACACCTTC.